This TCR beta chain comes out of a study of monozygotic twins with inflammatory bowel disease. Study findings and constraints: Fewer shared clonotypes with others were found in IBD patients than in healthy twins, especially with disease activity. Evidence failed to back one strong IBD-linked signal or clonotype. Patient-specific immunosuppressive treatments may have made repertoires more variable.

As for this clonotype: The target antigen is unknown.

TCRdb reprocessed the 5' RACE reads and reports one entry per CDR3 protein, with no DNA. This sample contains a few hundred thousand distinct CDR3 sequences. The sequencing sample was made of blood. The receptor comes from a human donor with ulcerative colitis or Crohn's disease, or a healthy co-twin of an affected twin (not recorded which).

The CDR3 spells CASSQRGGLMAQYF. The chain uses TRBV3-1 and TRBJ2-7; TCRdb selects TRBD1, and the lack of DNA leaves this call unchecked. Germline V gene sequence: CDR1 LGHDT, CDR2 YNNKEL (reference sequence). The CDR3 sequence is 14 residues long.